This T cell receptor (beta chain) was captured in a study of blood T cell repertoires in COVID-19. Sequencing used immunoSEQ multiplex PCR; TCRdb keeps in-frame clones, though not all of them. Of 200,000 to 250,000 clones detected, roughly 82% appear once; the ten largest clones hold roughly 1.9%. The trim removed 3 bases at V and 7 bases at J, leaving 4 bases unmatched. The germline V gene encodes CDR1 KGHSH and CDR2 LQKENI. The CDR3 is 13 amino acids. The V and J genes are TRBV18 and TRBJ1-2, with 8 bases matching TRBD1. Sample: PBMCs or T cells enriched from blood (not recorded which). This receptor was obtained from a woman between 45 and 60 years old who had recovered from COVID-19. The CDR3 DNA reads TGTGCCAGCTCACCCCCGACAGGGGTTGGCTACACCTTC. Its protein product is CASSPPTGVGYTF. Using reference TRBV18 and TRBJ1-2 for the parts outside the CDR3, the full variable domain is NAGVMQNPRHLVRRRGQEARLRCSPMKGHSHVYWYRQLPEEGLKFMVYLQKENIIDESGMPKERFSAEFPKEGPSILRIQQVVRGDSAAYFCASSPPTGVGYTFGSGTRLTVV.